A selection of T cell receptor beta chains follows, all from one sample in a study of T cells in Graves' hyperthyroidism and ophthalmopathy. Each CDR3 protein is one row after TCRdb ran MiXCR on the multiplex PCR reads. The table includes 250,000 to 300,000 distinct CDR3 sequences, about an eighth detected once. Sequencing used blood. These receptors were obtained from a woman between 40 and 50 years old with Graves' hyperthyroidism. Both conserved end residues are trimmed from each CDR3.

>TRBV18
ASSPPAQGDYEQY
>TRBV24-1
ATSDRGNSNQPQH
>TRBV6-1
ASGRDSSSYNSPLH
>TRBV10-3
AISEESGPVATDTQY
>TRBV11-3
ASSFDGNNSPLH
>TRBV29-1
SVWTEQETQY
>TRBV5-8
ASSVDPGQFPEKLF
>TRBV3-1
ASSPGQCSYEQY
>TRBV20-1
SARDGGQGDSPLH
>TRBV10-3
ASWTGVGNEQF
>TRBV12-3/TRBV12-4
ASSPGQGLWGYT
>TRBV5-1
ASSIGRSSYEQY
>TRBV6-1
ASSIQGSGLEQY
>TRBV19
ASTHGGAYGYT
>TRBV12-5
ASGLASMAEAF